A selection of T cell receptor beta chains follows, all from one sample in a study of blood T cell repertoires in COVID-19. Method: immunoSEQ multiplex PCR; TCRdb's copy keeps in-frame clones and lacks some. In the table there are about 300,000 clones, more than 75% of which are singletons. The sequencing input was PBMCs or T cells enriched from blood (not recorded which). The receptors come from a woman aged 18 to 35 who had recovered from COVID-19. Each CDR3 is given with its conserved first and last residue. The order of the fields is CDR3 protein, J gene, V gene, D gene. The D gene is left open where the match is weak.

CASQTPGTGELFF TRBJ2-2 TRBV6-5 NA
CASSLPAGGHEKLFF TRBJ1-4 TRBV5-5 NA
CASSLGGGRTEAFF TRBJ1-1 TRBV28 TRBD1
CASSLYFETDTQYF TRBJ2-3 TRBV27 NA
CASSLNRANQPQHF TRBJ1-5 TRBV27 NA
CASRTGFTGELFF TRBJ2-2 TRBV12-5 NA
CASSLGQNIQYF TRBJ2-4 TRBV7-9 NA
CASSPRDRGIIYTF TRBJ1-2 TRBV7-6 TRBD1
CAWSPEDWDQPQHF TRBJ1-5 TRBV30 NA
CASSLFEGSNTEAFF TRBJ1-1 TRBV5-1 NA
CASSLTTSSGNTIYF TRBJ1-3 TRBV5-4 NA
CASQLQGTYNEQFF TRBJ2-1 TRBV2 TRBD1
CASSEYRGTSGSNEQFF TRBJ2-1 TRBV25-1 TRBD2
CASSLGSDEQYF TRBJ2-7 TRBV13 NA
CASSQTAGTNEKLFF TRBJ1-4 TRBV5-1 NA
CASSVDGQGVYGYTF TRBJ1-2 TRBV9 TRBD1
CAWNGWQGHYGYTF TRBJ1-2 TRBV30 NA
CASSLFSSGSSYNEQFF TRBJ2-1 TRBV27 TRBD2
CASTRTSGSTDTQYF TRBJ2-3 TRBV3-1/TRBV3-2 TRBD2
CASSPGQGLSYEQYF TRBJ2-7 TRBV7-9 TRBD1
CASSLDRAANEQYF TRBJ2-7 TRBV6-5 TRBD1
CASSVQRTGELFF TRBJ2-2 TRBV2 NA
CASSQDGLIKGYTF TRBJ1-2 TRBV4-1 NA
CASSPQGGVETQYF TRBJ2-5 TRBV18 NA
CAWSPGQGGYGYTF TRBJ1-2 TRBV30 TRBD1
CASSLSYNEQFF TRBJ2-1 TRBV28 NA
CASSPPVGNEQFF TRBJ2-1 TRBV7-2 NA
CASSLAALDTQYF TRBJ2-3 TRBV7-3 NA
CASRSQGSYEQYF TRBJ2-7 TRBV12-3/TRBV12-4 NA
CASSLAGGKMSGGYTF TRBJ1-2 TRBV5-4 TRBD1
CASSTLGWSYGYTF TRBJ1-2 TRBV5-4 NA
CASSYFQGLGEAFF TRBJ1-1 TRBV6-5 NA
CASALGDSYEQYF TRBJ2-7 TRBV19 NA
CASSPDRNYGYTF TRBJ1-2 TRBV18 TRBD1
CASSFRDRGETQYF TRBJ2-5 TRBV5-1 TRBD1
CAWAPRLTSGNTIYF TRBJ1-3 TRBV30 NA
CASSPASRDTQYF TRBJ2-3 TRBV18 NA
CASSPTGNTEAFF TRBJ1-1 TRBV3-1/TRBV3-2 NA
CASSFIENYGYTF TRBJ1-2 TRBV28 NA
CSVDRGNTGELFF TRBJ2-2 TRBV29-1 NA
CASSAGLLGDTGELFF TRBJ2-2 TRBV9 NA
CASSLEREVRGEQFF TRBJ2-1 TRBV28 TRBD2
CSVTGGSGNTIYF TRBJ1-3 TRBV29-1 TRBD1
CATGTSAGEQYF TRBJ2-7 TRBV24-1 TRBD2
CASSVGREGDTQYF TRBJ2-3 TRBV9 TRBD2
CASSQGATEAFF TRBJ1-1 TRBV28 TRBD1